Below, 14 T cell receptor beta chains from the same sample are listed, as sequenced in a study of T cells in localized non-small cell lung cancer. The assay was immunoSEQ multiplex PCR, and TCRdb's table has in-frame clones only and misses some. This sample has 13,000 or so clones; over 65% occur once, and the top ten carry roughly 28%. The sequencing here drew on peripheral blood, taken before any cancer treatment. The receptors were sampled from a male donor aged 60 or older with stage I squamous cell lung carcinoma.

For the CDR3, the DNA is TGCGCCAGCAGCTTGCGTAGCGGGGGGAATGAGCAGTTCTTC. Translated: CASSLRSGGNEQFF. The J gene is TRBJ2-1, the V gene TRBV5-1; 10 nucleotides align to TRBD2. The CDR3 has 14 amino acids. In germline, CDR1 is SGHRS, CDR2 YFSETQ. The V segment lost 1 base and the J segment 7 bases; nucleotides outside the gene matches: 2.

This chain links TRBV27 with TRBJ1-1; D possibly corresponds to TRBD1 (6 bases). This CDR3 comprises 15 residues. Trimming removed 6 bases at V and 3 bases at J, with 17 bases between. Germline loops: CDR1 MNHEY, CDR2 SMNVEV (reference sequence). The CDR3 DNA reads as TGTGCCAGCAGCCGAACAGGGCTTGCCGACACTGAAGCTTTCTTT. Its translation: CASSRTGLADTEAFF.

The chain's CDR3 is CASSVNRDTQYF. DNA for the CDR3: TGTGCCAGTAGTGTAAATAGGGATACGCAGTATTTT. The rearrangement joins TRBV19 to TRBJ2-3, with D uncertain. V lost 5 bases and J lost 6, with 9 bases in between. CDR3 length equals 12 residues. Germline V gene data show CDR1 as LNHDA and CDR2 as SQIVND (reference sequence).

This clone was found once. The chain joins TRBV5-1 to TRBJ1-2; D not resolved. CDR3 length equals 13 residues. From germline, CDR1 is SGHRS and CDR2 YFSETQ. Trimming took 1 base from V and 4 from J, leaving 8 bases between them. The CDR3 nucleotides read TGCGCCAGCAGCTTGTTGACAAGCTATGGCTACACCTTC. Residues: CASSLLTSYGYTF.

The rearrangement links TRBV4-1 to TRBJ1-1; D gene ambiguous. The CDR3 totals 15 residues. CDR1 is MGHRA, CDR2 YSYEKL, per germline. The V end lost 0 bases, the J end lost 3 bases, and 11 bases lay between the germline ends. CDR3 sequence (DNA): TGCGCCAGCAGCCAAGATCCGGGTGCAGACACTGAAGCTTTCTTT. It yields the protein CASSQDPGADTEAFF.

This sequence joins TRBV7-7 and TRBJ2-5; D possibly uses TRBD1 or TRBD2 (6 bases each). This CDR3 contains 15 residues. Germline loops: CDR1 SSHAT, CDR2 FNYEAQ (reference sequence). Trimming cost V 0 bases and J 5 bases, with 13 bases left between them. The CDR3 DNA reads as TGTGCCAGCAGCTTAGCAGGGGGTCGGGGGGAGACCCAGTACTTC. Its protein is CASSLAGGRGETQYF.

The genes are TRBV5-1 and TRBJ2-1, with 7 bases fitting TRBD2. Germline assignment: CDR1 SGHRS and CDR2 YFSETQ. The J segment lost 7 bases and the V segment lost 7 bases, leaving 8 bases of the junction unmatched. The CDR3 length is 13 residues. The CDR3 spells CASGGEKGNEQFF. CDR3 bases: TGCGCCAGCGGGGGGGAAAAAGGGAATGAGCAGTTCTTC.

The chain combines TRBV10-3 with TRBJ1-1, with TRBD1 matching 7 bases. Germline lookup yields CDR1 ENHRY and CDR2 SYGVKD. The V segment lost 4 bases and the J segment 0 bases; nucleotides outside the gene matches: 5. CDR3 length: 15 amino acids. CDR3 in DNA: TGTGCCATCAGTGGAGGGGGCTCCCTGAACACTGAAGCTTTCTTT. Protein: CAISGGGSLNTEAFF.

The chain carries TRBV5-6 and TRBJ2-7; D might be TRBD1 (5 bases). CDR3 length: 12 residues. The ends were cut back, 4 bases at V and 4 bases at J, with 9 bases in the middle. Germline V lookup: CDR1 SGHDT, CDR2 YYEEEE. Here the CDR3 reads CASSISGYEQYF. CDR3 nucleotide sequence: TGTGCCAGCAGCATATCAGGGTACGAGCAGTACTTC.

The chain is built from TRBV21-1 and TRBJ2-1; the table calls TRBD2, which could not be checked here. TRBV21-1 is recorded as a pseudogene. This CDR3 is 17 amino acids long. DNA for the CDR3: TGTGCCAGCAGCATTTACGCCGGACTAGCGGGGAACAATGAGCAGTTCTTC. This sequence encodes CASSIYAGLAGNNEQFF.

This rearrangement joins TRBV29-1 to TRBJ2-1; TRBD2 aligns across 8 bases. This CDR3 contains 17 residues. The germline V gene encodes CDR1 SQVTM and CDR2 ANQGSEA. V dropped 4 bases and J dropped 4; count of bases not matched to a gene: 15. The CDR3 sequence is CSVGGFPGGGAYNEQFF. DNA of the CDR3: TGCAGCGTTGGTGGGTTTCCGGGAGGGGGAGCTTACAATGAGCAGTTCTTC.

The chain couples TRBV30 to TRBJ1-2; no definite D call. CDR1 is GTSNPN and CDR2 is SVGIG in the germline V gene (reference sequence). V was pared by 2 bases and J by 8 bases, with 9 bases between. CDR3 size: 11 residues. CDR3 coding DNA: TGTGCCTGGAGTTCCGGTGGGGGCTACACCTTC. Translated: CAWSSGGGYTF.

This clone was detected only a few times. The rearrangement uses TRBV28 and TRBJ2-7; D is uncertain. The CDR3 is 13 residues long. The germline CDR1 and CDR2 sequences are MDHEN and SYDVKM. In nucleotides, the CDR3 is TGTGCGATCAGGAAGGGTTATGACTACGAGCAGTACTTC. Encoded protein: CAIRKGYDYEQYF. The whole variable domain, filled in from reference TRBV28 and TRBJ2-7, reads DVKVTQSSRYLVKRTGEKVFLECVQDMDHENMFWYRQDPGLGLRLIYFSYDVKMKEKGDIPEGYSVSREKKERFSLILESASTNQTSMYLCAIRKGYDYEQYFGPGTRLTVT.

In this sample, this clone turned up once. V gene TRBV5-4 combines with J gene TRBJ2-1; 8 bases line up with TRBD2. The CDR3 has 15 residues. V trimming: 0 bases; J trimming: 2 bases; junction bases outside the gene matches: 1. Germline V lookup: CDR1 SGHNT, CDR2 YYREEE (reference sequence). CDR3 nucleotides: TGTGCCAGCAGCTTGGCGGGAGGGACCTACAATGAGCAGTTCTTC. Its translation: CASSLAGGTYNEQFF.